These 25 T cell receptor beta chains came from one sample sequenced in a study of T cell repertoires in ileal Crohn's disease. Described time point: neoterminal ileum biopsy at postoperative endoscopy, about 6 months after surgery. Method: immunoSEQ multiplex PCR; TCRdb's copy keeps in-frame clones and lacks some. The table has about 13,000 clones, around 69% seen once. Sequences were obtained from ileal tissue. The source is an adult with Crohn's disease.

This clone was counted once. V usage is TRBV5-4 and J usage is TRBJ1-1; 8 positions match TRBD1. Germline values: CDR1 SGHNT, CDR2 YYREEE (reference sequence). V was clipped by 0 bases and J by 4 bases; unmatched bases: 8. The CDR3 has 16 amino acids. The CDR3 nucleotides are TGTGCCAGCAGCTTGGGGGCGCAGGGGGCGAGCACTGAAGCTTTCTTT. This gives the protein CASSLGAQGASTEAFF.

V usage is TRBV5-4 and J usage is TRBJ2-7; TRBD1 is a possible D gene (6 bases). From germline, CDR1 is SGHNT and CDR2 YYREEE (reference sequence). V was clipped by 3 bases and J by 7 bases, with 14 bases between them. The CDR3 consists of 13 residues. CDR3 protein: CASSYPQGLEQYF. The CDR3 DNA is TGTGCCAGCAGCTATCCACAGGGTTTAGAGCAGTACTTC.

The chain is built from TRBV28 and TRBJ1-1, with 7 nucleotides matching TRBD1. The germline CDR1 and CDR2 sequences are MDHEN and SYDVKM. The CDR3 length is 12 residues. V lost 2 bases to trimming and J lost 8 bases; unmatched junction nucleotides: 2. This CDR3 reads CASSLPGQEAFF. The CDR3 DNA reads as TGTGCCAGCAGTTTACCGGGACAGGAAGCTTTCTTT.

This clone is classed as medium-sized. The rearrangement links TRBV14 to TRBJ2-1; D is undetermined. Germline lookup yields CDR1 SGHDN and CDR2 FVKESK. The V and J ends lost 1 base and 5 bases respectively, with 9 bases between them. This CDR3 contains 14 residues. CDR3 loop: CASSQGSADNEQFF. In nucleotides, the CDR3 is TGTGCCAGCAGCCAAGGTTCGGCGGACAATGAGCAGTTCTTC. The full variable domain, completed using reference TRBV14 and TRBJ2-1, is EAGVTQFPSHSVIEKGQTVTLRCDPISGHDNLYWYRRVMGKEIKFLLHFVKESKQDESGMPNNRFLAERTGGTYSTLKVQPAELEDSGVYFCASSQGSADNEQFFGPGTRLTVL.

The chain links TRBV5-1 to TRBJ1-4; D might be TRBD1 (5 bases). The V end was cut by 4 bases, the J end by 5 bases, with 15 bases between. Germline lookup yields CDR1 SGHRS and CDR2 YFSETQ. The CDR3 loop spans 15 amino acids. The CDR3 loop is CASSASGRQNEKLFF. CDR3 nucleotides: TGCGCCAGCAGCGCCTCGGGACGGCAAAATGAAAAACTGTTTTTT.

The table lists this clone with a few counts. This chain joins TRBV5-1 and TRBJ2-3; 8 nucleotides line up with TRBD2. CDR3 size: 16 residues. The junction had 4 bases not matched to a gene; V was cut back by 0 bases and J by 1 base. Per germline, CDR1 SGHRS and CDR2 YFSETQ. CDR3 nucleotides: TGCGCCAGCAGCTTGGCCCCAGCGGGGGGCACAGATACGCAGTATTTT. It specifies CASSLAPAGGTDTQYF. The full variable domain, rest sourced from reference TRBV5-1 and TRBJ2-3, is KAGVTQTPRYLIKTRGQQVTLSCSPISGHRSVSWYQQTPGQGLQFLFEYFSETQRNKGNFPGRFSGRQFSNSRSEMNVSTLELGDSALYLCASSLAPAGGTDTQYFGPGTRLTVL.

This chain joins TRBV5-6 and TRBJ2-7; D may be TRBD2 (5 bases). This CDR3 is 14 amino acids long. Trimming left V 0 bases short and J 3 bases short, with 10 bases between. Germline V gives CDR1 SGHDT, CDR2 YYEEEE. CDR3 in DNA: TGTGCCAGCAGCTTGGGCGGGTTCGACTACGAGCAGTACTTC. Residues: CASSLGGFDYEQYF.

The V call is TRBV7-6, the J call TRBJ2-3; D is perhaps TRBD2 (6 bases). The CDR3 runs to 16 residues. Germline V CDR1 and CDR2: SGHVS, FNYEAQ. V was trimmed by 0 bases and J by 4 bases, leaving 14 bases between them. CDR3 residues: CASSLASGDSADTQYF. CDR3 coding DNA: TGTGCCAGCAGCTTAGCCTCGGGGGATAGCGCAGATACGCAGTATTTT.

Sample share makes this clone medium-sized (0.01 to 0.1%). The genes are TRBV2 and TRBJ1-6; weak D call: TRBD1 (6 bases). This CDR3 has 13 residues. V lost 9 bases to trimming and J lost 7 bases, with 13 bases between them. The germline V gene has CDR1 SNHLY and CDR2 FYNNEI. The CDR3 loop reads CASRWGANSPLHF. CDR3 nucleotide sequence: TGTGCCAGTCGGTGGGGGGCAAATTCACCCCTCCACTTT.

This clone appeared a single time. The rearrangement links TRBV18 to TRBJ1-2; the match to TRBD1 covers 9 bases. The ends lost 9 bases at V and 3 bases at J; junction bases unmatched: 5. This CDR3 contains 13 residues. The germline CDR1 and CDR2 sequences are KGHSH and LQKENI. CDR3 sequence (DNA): TGTGCCAGTGCGACAGGGGGAGACTATGGCTACACCTTC. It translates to CASATGGDYGYTF. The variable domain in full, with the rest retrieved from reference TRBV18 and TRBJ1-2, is NAGVMQNPRHLVRRRGQEARLRCSPMKGHSHVYWYRQLPEEGLKFMVYLQKENIIDESGMPKERFSAEFPKEGPSILRIQQVVRGDSAAYFCASATGGDYGYTFGSGTRLTVV.

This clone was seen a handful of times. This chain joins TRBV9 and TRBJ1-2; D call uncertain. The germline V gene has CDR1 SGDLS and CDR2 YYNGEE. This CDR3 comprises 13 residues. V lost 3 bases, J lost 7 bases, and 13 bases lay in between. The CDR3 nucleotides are TGTGCCAGCAGCGAGGGAGGTGGTAGTGGCTACACCTTC. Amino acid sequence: CASSEGGGSGYTF.

In nucleotides, the CDR3 is TGTGCCAGCTCCCGGGAGCCCAATTTGGAGACCCAGTACTTC. Amino acids: CASSREPNLETQYF. The chain recombines TRBV6-6 with TRBJ2-5, with D possibly being TRBD2 (6 bases). CDR1 and CDR2 (germline): MNHNY, SVGAGI (reference sequence). V lost 8 bases and J 5 bases, leaving 18 bases between the germline ends. The CDR3 contains 14 residues.

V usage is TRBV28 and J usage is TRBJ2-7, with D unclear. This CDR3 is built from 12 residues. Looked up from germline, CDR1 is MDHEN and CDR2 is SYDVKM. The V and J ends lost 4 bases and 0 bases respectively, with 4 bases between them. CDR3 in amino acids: CASSSSSYEQYF. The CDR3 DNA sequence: TGTGCCAGCAGTTCTAGCTCCTACGAGCAGTACTTC.

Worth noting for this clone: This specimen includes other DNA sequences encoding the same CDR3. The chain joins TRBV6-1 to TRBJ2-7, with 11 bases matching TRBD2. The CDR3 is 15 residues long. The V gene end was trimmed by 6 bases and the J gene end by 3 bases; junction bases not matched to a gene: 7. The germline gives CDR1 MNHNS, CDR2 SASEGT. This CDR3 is CASRPGTSGVYEQYF. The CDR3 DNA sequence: TGTGCCAGCAGGCCCGGGACTAGCGGAGTCTACGAGCAGTACTTC.

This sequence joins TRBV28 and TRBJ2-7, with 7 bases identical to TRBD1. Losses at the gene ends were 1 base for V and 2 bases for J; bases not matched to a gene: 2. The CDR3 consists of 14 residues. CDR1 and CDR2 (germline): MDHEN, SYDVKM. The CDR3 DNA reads TGTGCCAGCAGTTTATTCAGGGGGACCTACGAGCAGTACTTC. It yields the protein CASSLFRGTYEQYF.

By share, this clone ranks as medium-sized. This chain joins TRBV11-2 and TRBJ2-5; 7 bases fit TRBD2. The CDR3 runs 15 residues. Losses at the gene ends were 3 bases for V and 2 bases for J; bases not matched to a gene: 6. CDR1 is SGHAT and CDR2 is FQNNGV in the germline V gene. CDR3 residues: CASSLGAGDQETQYF. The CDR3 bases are TGTGCCAGCAGCTTGGGCGCGGGGGATCAAGAGACCCAGTACTTC.

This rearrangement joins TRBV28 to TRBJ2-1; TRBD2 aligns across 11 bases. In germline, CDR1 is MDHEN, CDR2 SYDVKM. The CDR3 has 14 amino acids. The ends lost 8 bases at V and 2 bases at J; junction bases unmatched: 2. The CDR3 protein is CASHSGGAYNEQFF. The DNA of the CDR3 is TGTGCCAGCCATAGCGGGGGGGCCTACAATGAGCAGTTCTTC.

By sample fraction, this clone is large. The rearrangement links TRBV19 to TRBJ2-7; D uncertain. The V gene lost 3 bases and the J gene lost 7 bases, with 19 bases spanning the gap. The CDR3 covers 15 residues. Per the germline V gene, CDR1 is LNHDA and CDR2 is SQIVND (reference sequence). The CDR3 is CASSIFAASPWEQYF. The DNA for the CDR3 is TGTGCCAGTAGTATCTTCGCAGCGTCCCCGTGGGAGCAGTACTTC.

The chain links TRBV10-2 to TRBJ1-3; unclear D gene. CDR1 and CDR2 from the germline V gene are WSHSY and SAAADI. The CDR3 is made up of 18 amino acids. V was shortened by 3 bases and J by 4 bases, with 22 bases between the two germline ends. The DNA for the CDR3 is TGCGCCAGCAGTGAACTCGCTGGTCACCCTGCGGCAGGAAACACCATATATTTT. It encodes CASSELAGHPAAGNTIYF.

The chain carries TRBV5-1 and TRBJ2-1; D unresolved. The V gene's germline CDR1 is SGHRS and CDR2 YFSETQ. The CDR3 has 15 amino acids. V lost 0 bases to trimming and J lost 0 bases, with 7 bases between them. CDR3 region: CASSLADPSYNEQFF. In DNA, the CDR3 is TGCGCCAGCAGCTTGGCGGACCCCTCCTACAATGAGCAGTTCTTC. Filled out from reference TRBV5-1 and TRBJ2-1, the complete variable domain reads KAGVTQTPRYLIKTRGQQVTLSCSPISGHRSVSWYQQTPGQGLQFLFEYFSETQRNKGNFPGRFSGRQFSNSRSEMNVSTLELGDSALYLCASSLADPSYNEQFFGPGTRLTVL.

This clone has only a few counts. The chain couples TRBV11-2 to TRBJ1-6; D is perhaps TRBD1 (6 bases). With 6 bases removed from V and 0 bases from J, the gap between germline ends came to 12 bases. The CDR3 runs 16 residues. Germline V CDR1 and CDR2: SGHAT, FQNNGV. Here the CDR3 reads CASSTGFSSYNSPLHF. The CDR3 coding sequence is TGTGCCAGCAGTACAGGGTTTAGCTCCTATAATTCACCCCTCCACTTT.

The CDR3 loop is CSVERARGDEQFF. CDR3 bases: TGCAGCGTCGAAAGGGCCAGAGGAGATGAGCAGTTCTTC. This sequence joins TRBV29-1 and TRBJ2-1; D uncertain. V was clipped by 6 bases and J by 8 bases, with 17 bases between them. The V gene's germline CDR1 is SQVTM and CDR2 ANQGSEA. The length of the CDR3 is 13 residues.

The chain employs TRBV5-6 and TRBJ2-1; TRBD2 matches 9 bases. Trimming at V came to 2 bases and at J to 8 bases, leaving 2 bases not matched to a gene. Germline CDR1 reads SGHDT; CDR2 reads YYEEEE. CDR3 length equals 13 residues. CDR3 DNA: TGTGCCAGCAGCTTTAGCGGGGGCTATGAGCAGTTCTTC. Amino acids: CASSFSGGYEQFF.

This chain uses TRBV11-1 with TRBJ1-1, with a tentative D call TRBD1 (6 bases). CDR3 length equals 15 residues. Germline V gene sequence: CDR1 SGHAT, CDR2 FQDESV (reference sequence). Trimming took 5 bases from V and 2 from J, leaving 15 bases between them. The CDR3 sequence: CASSLQGGGNTEAFF. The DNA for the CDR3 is TGTGCCAGCAGCCTTCAGGGTGGGGGCAACACTGAAGCTTTCTTT. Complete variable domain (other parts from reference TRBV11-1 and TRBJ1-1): EAEVAQSPRYKITEKSQAVAFWCDPISGHATLYWYRQILGQGPELLVQFQDESVVDDSQLPKDRFSAERLKGVDSTLKIQPAELGDSAMYLCASSLQGGGNTEAFFGQGTRLTVV.

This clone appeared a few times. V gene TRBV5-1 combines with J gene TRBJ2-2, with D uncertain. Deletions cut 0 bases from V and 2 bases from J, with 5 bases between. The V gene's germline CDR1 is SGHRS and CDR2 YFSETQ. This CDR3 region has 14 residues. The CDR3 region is CASSLGSNTGELFF. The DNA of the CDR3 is TGCGCCAGCAGCTTGGGGAGCAACACCGGGGAGCTGTTTTTT.